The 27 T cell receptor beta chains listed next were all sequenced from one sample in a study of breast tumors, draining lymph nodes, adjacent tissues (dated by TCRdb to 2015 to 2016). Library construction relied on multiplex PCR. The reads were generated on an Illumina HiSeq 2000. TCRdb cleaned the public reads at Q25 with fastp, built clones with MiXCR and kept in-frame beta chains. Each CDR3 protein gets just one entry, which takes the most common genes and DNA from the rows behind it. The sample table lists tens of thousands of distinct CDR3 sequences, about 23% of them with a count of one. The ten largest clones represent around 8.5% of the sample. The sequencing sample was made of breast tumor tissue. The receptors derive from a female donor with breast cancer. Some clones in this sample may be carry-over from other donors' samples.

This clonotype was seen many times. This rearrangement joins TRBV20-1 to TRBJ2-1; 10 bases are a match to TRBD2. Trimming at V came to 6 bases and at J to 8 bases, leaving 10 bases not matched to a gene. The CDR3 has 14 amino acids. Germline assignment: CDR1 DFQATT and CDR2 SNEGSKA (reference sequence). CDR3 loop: CSALAGVSEYEQFF. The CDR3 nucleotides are TGCAGTGCGCTAGCGGGGGTGTCTGAATATGAGCAGTTCTTC.

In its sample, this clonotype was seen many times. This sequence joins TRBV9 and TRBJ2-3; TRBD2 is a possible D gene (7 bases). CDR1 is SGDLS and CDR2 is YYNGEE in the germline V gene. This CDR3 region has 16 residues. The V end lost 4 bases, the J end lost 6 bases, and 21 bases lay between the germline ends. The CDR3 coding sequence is TGTGCCAGCAGCCCAGAGGGGGGGGGGGCCGCGGATACGCAGTATTTT. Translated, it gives CASSPEGGGAADTQYF.

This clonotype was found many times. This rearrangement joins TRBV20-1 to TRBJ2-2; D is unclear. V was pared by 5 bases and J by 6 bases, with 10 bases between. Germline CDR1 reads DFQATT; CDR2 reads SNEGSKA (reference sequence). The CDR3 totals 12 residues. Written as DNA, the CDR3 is TGCAGTGCTGGCAGACACCCCGGGGAGCTGTTTTTT. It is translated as CSAGRHPGELFF.

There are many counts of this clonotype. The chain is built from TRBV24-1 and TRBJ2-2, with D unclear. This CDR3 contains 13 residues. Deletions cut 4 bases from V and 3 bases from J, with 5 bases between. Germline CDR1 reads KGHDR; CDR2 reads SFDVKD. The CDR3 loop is CATSDLYTGELFF. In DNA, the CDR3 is TGTGCCACCAGTGACTTATACACCGGGGAGCTGTTTTTT.

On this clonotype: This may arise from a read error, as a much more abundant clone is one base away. In DNA, the CDR3 is TGTGCCAGCAGTTCCTGGGGACAGGGACTAGCGGGGACAAGGAATGAGCAGTTCTTC. Its protein is CASSSWGQGLAGTRNEQFF. The rearrangement joins TRBV7-9 to TRBJ2-1; TRBD2 aligns across 13 bases. Germline assignment: CDR1 SEHNR and CDR2 FQNEAQ (reference sequence). Germline trimming cut 6 bases from V and 7 bases from J; bases unmatched to any gene: 18. The CDR3 covers 19 residues.

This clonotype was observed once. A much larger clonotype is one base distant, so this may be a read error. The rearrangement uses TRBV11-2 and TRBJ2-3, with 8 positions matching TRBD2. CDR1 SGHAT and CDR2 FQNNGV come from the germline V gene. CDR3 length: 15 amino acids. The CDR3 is CACSFLAGLTDTQYF. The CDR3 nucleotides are TGTGCCTGCAGCTTCCTAGCGGGCCTCACAGATACGCAGTATTTT.

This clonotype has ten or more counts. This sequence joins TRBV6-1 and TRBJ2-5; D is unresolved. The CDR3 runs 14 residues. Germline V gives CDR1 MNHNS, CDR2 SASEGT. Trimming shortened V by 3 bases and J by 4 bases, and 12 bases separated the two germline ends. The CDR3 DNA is TGTGCCAGCAGTGAGGGCCCTAAGGTAGAGACCCAGTACTTC. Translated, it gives CASSEGPKVETQYF.

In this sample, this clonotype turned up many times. CDR3 loop: CSASLGVYGYTF. The CDR3 region has the DNA TGCAGTGCTAGCTTAGGGGTCTATGGCTACACCTTC. This chain links TRBV20-1 with TRBJ1-2, with D tentatively TRBD1 (5 bases). Trimming removed 3 bases from V and 4 bases from J, with 9 bases in between. The germline V gene has CDR1 DFQATT and CDR2 SNEGSKA (reference sequence). CDR3 size: 12 residues.

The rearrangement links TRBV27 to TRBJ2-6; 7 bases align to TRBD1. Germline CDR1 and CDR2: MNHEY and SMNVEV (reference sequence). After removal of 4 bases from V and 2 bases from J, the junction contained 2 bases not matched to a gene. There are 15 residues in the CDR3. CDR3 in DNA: TGTGCCAGCAGTTCCACAGGGGCTGGGGCCAACGTCCTGACTTTC. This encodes CASSSTGAGANVLTF.

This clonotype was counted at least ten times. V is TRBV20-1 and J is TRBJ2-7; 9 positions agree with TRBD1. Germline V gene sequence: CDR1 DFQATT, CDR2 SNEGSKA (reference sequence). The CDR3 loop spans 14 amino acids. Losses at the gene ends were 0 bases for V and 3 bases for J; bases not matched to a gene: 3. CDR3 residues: CSARDDRGVYEQYF. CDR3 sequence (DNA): TGCAGTGCTAGAGACGACAGGGGGGTCTACGAGCAGTACTTC.

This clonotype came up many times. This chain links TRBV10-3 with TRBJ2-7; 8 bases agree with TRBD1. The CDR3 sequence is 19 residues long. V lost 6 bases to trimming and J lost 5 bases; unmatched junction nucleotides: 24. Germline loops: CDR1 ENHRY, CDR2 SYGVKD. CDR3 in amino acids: CAIREESDRANRGLHEQYF. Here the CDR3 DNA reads TGTGCCATCAGGGAGGAGTCGGACAGGGCGAACCGGGGATTACACGAGCAGTACTTC.

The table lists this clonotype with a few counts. DNA of the CDR3: TGTGCCAGCAAAATGACAGGTCCACTCTCTGGGGCCAACGTCCTGACTTTC. Its translation: CASKMTGPLSGANVLTF. The chain links TRBV6-5 to TRBJ2-6, with a weak D call TRBD1 (6 bases). The CDR3 consists of 17 residues. Germline CDR1 is MNHEY and CDR2 is SVGAGI. Trimming pared 7 bases from V and 0 bases from J, leaving 16 bases between.

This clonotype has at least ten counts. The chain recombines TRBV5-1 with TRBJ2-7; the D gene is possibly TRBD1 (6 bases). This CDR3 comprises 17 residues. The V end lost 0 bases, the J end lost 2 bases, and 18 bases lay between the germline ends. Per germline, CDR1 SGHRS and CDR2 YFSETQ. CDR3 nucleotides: TGCGCCAGCAGCTTGGGCCCGAACAGGGTCCGCCCCTACGAGCAGTACTTC. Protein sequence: CASSLGPNRVRPYEQYF.

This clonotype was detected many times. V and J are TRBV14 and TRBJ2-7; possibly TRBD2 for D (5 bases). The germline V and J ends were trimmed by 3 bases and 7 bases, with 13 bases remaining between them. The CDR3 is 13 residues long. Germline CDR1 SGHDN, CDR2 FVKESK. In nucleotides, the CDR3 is TGTGCCAGCAGCCATAGACGGTCGGGGGAGCAGTACTTC. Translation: CASSHRRSGEQYF.

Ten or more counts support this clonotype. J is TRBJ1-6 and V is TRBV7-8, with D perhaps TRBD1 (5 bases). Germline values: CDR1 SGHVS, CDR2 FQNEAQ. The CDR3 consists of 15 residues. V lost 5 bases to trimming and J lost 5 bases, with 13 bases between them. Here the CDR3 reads CASSPWDGNNSPLHF. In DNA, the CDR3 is TGTGCCAGCAGCCCATGGGACGGCAATAATTCACCCCTCCACTTT.

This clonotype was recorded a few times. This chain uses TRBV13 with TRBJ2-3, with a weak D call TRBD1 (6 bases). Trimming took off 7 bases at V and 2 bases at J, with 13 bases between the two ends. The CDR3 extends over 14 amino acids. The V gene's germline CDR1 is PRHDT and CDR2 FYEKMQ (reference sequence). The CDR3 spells CASTDRLNTDTQYF. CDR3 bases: TGTGCCAGCACGGACAGACTAAACACAGATACGCAGTATTTT.

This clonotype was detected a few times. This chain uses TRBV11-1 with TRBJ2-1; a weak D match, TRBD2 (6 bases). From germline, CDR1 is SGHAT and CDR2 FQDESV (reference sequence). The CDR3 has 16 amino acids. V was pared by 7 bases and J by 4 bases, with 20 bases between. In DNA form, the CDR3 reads TGTGCCAGCACCCCGGGGGATGGGGTCCAATACAATGAGCAGTTCTTC. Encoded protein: CASTPGDGVQYNEQFF.

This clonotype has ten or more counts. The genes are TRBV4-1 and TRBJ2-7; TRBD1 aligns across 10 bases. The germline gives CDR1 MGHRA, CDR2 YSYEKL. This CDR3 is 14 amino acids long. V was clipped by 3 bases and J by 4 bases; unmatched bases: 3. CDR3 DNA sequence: TGCGCCAGCAGCCAGACAGGGGGCTTATACGAGCAGTACTTC. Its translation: CASSQTGGLYEQYF.

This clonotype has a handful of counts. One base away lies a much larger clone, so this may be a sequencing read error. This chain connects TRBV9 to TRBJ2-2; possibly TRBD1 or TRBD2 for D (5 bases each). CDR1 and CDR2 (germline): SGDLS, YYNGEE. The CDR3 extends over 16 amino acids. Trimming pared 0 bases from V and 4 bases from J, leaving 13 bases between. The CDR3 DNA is TGTGCCAGCAGCGTAGGACGGGGCGCGAGCACCGGGGAGCTGTTTTTT. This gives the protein CASSVGRGASTGELFF.

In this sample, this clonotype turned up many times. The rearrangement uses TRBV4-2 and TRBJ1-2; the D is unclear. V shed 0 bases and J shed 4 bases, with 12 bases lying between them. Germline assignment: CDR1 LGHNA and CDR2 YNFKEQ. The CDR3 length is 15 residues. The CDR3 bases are TGTGCCAGCAGCCAAGATGGAGGCAGGCTCTATGGCTACACCTTC. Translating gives CASSQDGGRLYGYTF.

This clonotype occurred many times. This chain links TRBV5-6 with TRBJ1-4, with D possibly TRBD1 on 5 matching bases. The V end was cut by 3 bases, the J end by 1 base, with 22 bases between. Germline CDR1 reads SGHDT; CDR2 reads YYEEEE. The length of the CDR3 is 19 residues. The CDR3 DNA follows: TGTGCCAGCAGCTCCTCTCTGGGACCGTTAGAGGAAACTAATGAAAAACTGTTTTTT. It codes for CASSSSLGPLEETNEKLFF. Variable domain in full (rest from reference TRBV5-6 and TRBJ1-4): DAGVTQSPTHLIKTRGQQVTLRCSPKSGHDTVSWYQQALGQGPQFIFQYYEEEERQRGNFPDRFSGHQFPNYSSELNVNALLLGDSALYLCASSSSLGPLEETNEKLFFGSGTQLSVL.

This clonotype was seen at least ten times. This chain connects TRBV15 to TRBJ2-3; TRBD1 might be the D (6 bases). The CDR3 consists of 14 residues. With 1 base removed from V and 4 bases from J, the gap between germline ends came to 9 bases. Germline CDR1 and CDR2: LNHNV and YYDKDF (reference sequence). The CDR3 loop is CATSRGGGPDTQYF. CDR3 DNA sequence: TGTGCCACCAGCAGAGGAGGGGGTCCAGATACGCAGTATTTT.

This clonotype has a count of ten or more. In nucleotides, the CDR3 is TGTGCCAGCAGTCTAACAGGGGGAGGACAGCCCCAGCATTTT. Its translation is CASSLTGGGQPQHF. The gene calls are TRBV2 and TRBJ1-5; TRBD1 agrees at 8 bases. The V and J ends lost 5 bases and 7 bases, in that order; junction bases with no gene match: 7. In germline, CDR1 is SNHLY, CDR2 FYNNEI. The CDR3 extends over 14 amino acids. The full variable domain, its missing parts supplied by reference TRBV2 and TRBJ1-5, is EPEVTQTPSHQVTQMGQEVILRCVPISNHLYFYWYRQILGQKVEFLVSFYNNEISEKSEIFDDQFSVERPDGSNFTLKIRSTKLEDSAMYFCASSLTGGGQPQHFGDGTRLSIL.

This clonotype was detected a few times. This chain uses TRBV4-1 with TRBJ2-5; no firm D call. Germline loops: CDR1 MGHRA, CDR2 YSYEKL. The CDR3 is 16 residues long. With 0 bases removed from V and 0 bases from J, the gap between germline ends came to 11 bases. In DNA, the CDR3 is TGCGCCAGCAGCCAAGAGGTGGGTCGGAACCAAGAGACCCAGTACTTC. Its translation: CASSQEVGRNQETQYF.

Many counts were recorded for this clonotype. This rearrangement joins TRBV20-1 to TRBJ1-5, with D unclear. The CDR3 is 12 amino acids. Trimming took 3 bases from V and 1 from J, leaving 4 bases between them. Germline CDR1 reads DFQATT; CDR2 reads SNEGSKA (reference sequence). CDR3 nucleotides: TGCAGTGCTAGTGTCAGCAATCAGCCCCAGCATTTT. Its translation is CSASVSNQPQHF.

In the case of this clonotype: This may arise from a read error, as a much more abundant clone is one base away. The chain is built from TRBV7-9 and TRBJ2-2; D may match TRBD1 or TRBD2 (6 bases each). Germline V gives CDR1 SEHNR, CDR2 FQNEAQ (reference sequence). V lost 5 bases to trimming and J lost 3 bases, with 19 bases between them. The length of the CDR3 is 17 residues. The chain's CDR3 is CASSLSPEGGYTGELFF. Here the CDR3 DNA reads TGTGCCAGCAGCCTAAGCCCTGAGGGGGGCTACACCGGGGAGCTGTTTTTT. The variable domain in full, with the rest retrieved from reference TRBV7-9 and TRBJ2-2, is DTGVSQNPRHKITKRGQNVTFRCDPISEHNRLYWYRQTLGQGPEFLTYFQNEAQLEKSRLLSDRFSAERPKGSFSTLEIQRTEQGDSAMYLCASSLSPEGGYTGELFFGEGSRLTVL.

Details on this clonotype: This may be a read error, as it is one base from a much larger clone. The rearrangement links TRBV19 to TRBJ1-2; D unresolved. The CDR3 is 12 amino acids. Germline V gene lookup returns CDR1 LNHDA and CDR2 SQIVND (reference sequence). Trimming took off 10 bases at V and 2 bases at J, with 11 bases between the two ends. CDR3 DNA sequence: TGTGCCAATAAGGCGGGGAACTATGGCTACACCTTC. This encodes CANKAGNYGYTF.